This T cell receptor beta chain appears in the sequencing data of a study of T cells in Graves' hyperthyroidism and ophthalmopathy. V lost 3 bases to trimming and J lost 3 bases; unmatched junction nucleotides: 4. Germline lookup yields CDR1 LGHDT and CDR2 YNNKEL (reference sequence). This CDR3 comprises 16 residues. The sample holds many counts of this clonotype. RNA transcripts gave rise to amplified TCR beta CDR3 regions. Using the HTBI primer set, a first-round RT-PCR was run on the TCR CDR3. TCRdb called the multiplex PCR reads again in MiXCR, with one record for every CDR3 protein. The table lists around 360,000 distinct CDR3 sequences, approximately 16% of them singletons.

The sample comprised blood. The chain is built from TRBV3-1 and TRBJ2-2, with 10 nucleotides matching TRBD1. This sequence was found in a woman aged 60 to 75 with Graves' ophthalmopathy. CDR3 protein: CASSQRQGAYTGELFF. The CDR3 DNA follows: TGTGCCAGCAGCCAGAGACAGGGGGCCTACACCGGGGAGCTGTTTTTT.